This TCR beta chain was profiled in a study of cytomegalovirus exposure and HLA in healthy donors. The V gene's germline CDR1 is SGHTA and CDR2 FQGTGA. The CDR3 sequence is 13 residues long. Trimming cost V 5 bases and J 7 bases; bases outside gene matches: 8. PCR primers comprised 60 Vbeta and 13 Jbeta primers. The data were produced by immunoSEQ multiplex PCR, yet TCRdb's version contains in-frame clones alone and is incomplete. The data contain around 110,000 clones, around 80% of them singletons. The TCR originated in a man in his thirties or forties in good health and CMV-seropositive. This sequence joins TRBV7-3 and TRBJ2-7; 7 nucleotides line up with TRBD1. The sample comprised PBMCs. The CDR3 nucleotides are TGTGCCAGCAGCACACAGACAGGGACGGAGCAGTACTTC. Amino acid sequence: CASSTQTGTEQYF.